The entry below describes one TCR beta chain. The antigen is undetermined. One entry per CDR3 protein, called by TCRdb with MiXCR from the reads. The table lists over 95,000 distinct CDR3 sequences, under 35% of them singletons. This specimen comes from a study of T cell repertoires in cytomegalovirus infection. About the research overall: Recently identified HLA-C-restricted CMV epitopes were among the peptides used. Study results and caveats: CMV-specific TCR beta clonotypes restricted by HLA-C were the ones dominating the ex vivo response. Based on cumulative public TCR beta family frequency, carriers of CMV plus the relevant HLA were identified.

Germline CDR1 is LNHDA and CDR2 is SQIVND (reference sequence). CDR3 size: 16 residues. The V segment lost 5 bases and the J segment 1 base; nucleotides outside the gene matches: 6. The sequence came from a human donor in good health (CMV status not recorded). Some clones in this sample may be carry-over from other donors' samples. Here the sequenced sample was CD8+ T cells from cultured PBMCs, taken from culture after CMV antigen stimulation. The chain has TRBV19 and TRBJ2-2; 8 bases map to TRBD1. CDR3 in amino acids: CASSFPGQVNTGELFF. CDR3 nucleotides: TGTGCCAGTAGTTTTCCGGGACAGGTGAACACCGGGGAGCTGTTTTTT.